This TCR beta chain was captured by sequencing in a study of T cells after yellow fever vaccination. Regarding the study as a whole: A small proportion of clonotypes was detected in both the CD4 and CD8 compartments.

TCRdb reanalysed the 5' RACE reads using MiXCR and keeps one entry per CDR3 protein. The table lists approximately 350,000 distinct CDR3 sequences, roughly 10% of them singletons. In the case of this clonotype: The antigen is undetermined.

The source is a man younger than 35 who received the YFV17D yellow fever vaccine. Sample: PBMCs, taken on the day of the first yellow fever vaccination.

The CDR3 loop is CASSQWTENYEQYF. DNA for the CDR3: TGCGCCAGCAGCCAATGGACAGAGAACTACGAGCAGTACTTC. The J gene is TRBJ2-7, the V gene TRBV4-1; TRBD1 is a possible D gene (6 bases). CDR1 MGHRA and CDR2 YSYEKL come from the germline V gene. V lost 2 bases and J lost 3, with 11 bases in between. This CDR3 region has 14 residues.